The clone carrying this TCR beta chain was seen ten or more times. The germline V gene encodes CDR1 SGHKS and CDR2 YYEKEE (reference sequence). This CDR3 region has 15 residues. The germline V and J ends were trimmed by 4 bases and 0 bases, with 13 bases remaining between them. A library of TCRbeta sequences, prepared with unique molecular identifiers, was generated. TCRdb re-called the PCR reads with MiXCR, one entry per CDR3 protein. In the table there are approximately 590,000 distinct CDR3 sequences, roughly a tenth of which are singletons. The sample belongs to a study of T-cell reconstitution after alpha-beta-depleted transplantation in children.

The chain joins TRBV5-5 to TRBJ1-1, with D maybe TRBD1 (6 bases). The sequence was collected from a human donor who donated a stem cell graft to a child with acute myeloid leukemia. The sequencing used PBMCs from the stem cell graft donor, collected from the stem cell graft. The CDR3, as DNA: TGTGCCAGCAGCAAAGACAGGTTCTTGAACACTGAAGCTTTCTTT. Protein product: CASSKDRFLNTEAFF.